This is a list of T cell receptor beta chains from one sample in a study of blood T cell repertoires in COVID-19. Using immunoSEQ multiplex PCR, the repertoire was profiled, and TCRdb retains in-frame clones only, with some absent. This table has about 420,000 clones, about 90% appearing once. The sample consisted of peripheral blood. The receptor set was obtained from a young man with COVID-19, enrolled during active disease. Each CDR3 is given with its conserved first and last residue. D genes are given only for firm matches. For some rows the clone size is stated as once, few or many, or as a class when expanded; others skip it.

clone_size	d_call	v_call	j_call	cdr3_aa	cdr3_nt
NA	NA	TRBV7-9	TRBJ2-2	CASSPAGRYTGELFF	TGTGCCAGCAGCCCCGCAGGGAGGTACACCGGGGAGCTGTTTTTT
NA	NA	TRBV6-5	TRBJ1-2	CASTPEPTGPRGYTF	TGTGCCAGCACCCCGGAGCCCACAGGGCCCCGTGGCTACACCTTC
NA	NA	TRBV5-6	TRBJ2-1	CASSLGRLRGYNEQFF	TGTGCCAGCAGCTTGGGGAGACTGCGCGGATACAATGAGCAGTTCTTC
NA	NA	TRBV5-1	TRBJ2-3	CASSLVDFTDTQYF	TGCGCCAGCAGCTTGGTTGACTTCACAGATACGCAGTATTTT
few	TRBD1	TRBV25-1	TRBJ1-6	CASSPTGGGSPLHF	TGTGCCAGCAGTCCGACAGGGGGCGGATCACCCCTCCACTTT
few	TRBD1	TRBV5-4	TRBJ1-6	CASSYQDRDNSPLHF	TGTGCCAGCAGCTACCAGGACAGGGATAATTCACCCCTCCACTTT
NA	TRBD1	TRBV10-1	TRBJ2-1	CASSEQGARTSSYNEQFF	TGCGCCAGCAGTGAGCAGGGGGCTAGGACGAGCTCCTACAATGAGCAGTTCTTC
once	NA	TRBV7-9	TRBJ2-7	CASSREEQQYF	TGTGCCAGCAGTAGGGAGGAACAGCAGTACTTC
NA	NA	TRBV9	TRBJ2-3	CASSARHSFEGDTQYF	TGTGCCAGCAGCGCGAGACATTCCTTCGAGGGCGATACGCAGTATTTT
NA	NA	TRBV3-1/TRBV3-2	TRBJ1-5	CASSQEGFSNQPQHF	TGTGCCAGCAGCCAGGAGGGATTTAGCAATCAGCCCCAGCATTTT